This record covers a single T cell receptor (beta chain). The target antigen is unknown. The CDR3 extends over 17 amino acids. CDR1 is DFQATT and CDR2 is SNEGSKA in the germline V gene (reference sequence). The ends lost 3 bases at V and 5 bases at J; junction bases unmatched: 13. This sample is part of a study of T cells in Graves' hyperthyroidism and ophthalmopathy. Whole-study results and caveats: Using 13 V-J features, a model discriminated ophthalmopathy from stable hyperthyroidism.

Graves' hyperthyroidism is called stable when ophthalmopathy does not progress within 18 months. Uncontrolled infection, other autoimmune disease, pregnancy or lactation disqualified patients from enrolment. An approximately 9.4 ml volume of fresh peripheral blood provided the PBMCs. The investigators amplified TCR beta CDR3 regions from RNA transcripts. When the TCR CDR3 underwent first-round RT-PCR, the HTBI primer set was used. Using its own MiXCR run on the multiplex PCR reads, TCRdb lists one record per CDR3 protein. The table lists roughly 300,000 distinct CDR3 sequences, over 20% of them singletons, with 50% in the top ten.

This chain uses TRBV20-1 with TRBJ1-5; 10 bases fit TRBD1. The sequenced sample was blood. The source is a woman in her 50s with Graves' hyperthyroidism. CDR3: CSARGGDRGLPDQPQHF. CDR3 sequence (DNA): TGCAGTGCTAGGGGGGGGGACAGGGGATTGCCTGATCAGCCCCAGCATTTT.